These 30 T cell receptor beta chains were all obtained from the same sample, sequenced in a study of cytomegalovirus exposure and HLA in healthy donors. PCR employed 60 Vbeta and 13 Jbeta primers. TCRdb's copy holds only in-frame clones and misses some; the assay was immunoSEQ multiplex PCR. The table lists about 180,000 clones, around four fifths of them singletons. Material: PBMCs. These receptors were taken from a girl between 5 and 17 years old in good health and CMV-seropositive.

V is TRBV5-4 and J is TRBJ2-3; 11 bases are a match to TRBD2. Germline CDR1 reads SGHNT; CDR2 reads YYREEE (reference sequence). The CDR3 runs 15 residues. V dropped 4 bases and J dropped 2; count of bases not matched to a gene: 3. CDR3 sequence reads: CASSQGLADTDTQYF. CDR3 bases: TGTGCCAGCAGCCAGGGACTAGCGGACACAGATACGCAGTATTTT. Together with reference TRBV5-4 and TRBJ2-3, the CDR3 gives the full variable domain: ETGVTQSPTHLIKTRGQQVTLRCSSQSGHNTVSWYQQALGQGPQFIFQYYREEENGRGNFPPRFSGLQFPNYSSELNVNALELDDSALYLCASSQGLADTDTQYFGPGTRLTVL.

This clone was seen just once. The CDR3 DNA sequence: TGTGCCAGCAGCTCCCAAACCAGGACACTCAGCACAGATACGCAGTATTTT. This gives the protein CASSSQTRTLSTDTQYF. This rearrangement joins TRBV7-9 to TRBJ2-3; possible D gene TRBD1, 5 bases. CDR1 and CDR2 (germline): SEHNR, FQNEAQ (reference sequence). The CDR3 is made up of 17 amino acids. V was pared by 4 bases and J by 0 bases, with 17 bases between.

The gene calls are TRBV2 and TRBJ1-1; 7 bases match TRBD1. The CDR3 runs to 12 residues. With V trimmed by 6 bases and J by 11 bases, 9 bases remained unmatched. CDR1 SNHLY and CDR2 FYNNEI come from the germline V gene. The CDR3 loop is CASSKDRNSAFF. In DNA form, the CDR3 reads TGTGCCAGCAGCAAGGACAGGAATTCGGCTTTCTTT.

The rearrangement joins TRBV4-2 to TRBJ1-2; D is unclear. The CDR3 extends over 14 amino acids. V lost 0 bases, J lost 3 bases, and 8 bases lay in between. CDR1 and CDR2 from the germline V gene are LGHNA and YNFKEQ. Here the CDR3 DNA reads TGTGCCAGCAGCCAAGAGGTGGGCTACTATGGCTACACCTTC. It encodes CASSQEVGYYGYTF.

This chain joins TRBV7-6 and TRBJ1-2; D perhaps matches TRBD1 (5 bases). The V gene lost 4 bases and the J gene lost 4 bases, with 16 bases spanning the gap. The germline V gene has CDR1 SGHVS and CDR2 FNYEAQ. The CDR3 runs 15 residues. CDR3 loop: CASSSRSGGSYGYTF. In nucleotides, the CDR3 is TGTGCCAGCAGCTCAAGATCGGGGGGTAGCTATGGCTACACCTTC.

CDR3 in amino acids: CASSLARGSGANVLTF. DNA of the CDR3: TGCGCCAGCAGCTTGGCCAGGGGATCTGGGGCCAACGTCCTGACTTTC. This chain joins TRBV5-1 and TRBJ2-6; weak D call: TRBD1 (6 bases). The V end was cut by 0 bases, the J end by 1 base, with 8 bases between. CDR1 is SGHRS and CDR2 is YFSETQ in the germline V gene. This CDR3 region has 16 residues.

V is TRBV30 and J is TRBJ2-6; TRBD1 aligns across 7 bases. The ends lost 3 bases at V and 8 bases at J; junction bases unmatched: 4. This CDR3 is 13 amino acids long. CDR1 and CDR2 (germline): GTSNPN, SVGIG (reference sequence). For the CDR3, the DNA is TGTGCCTGGAGAGTGACAGGGACCAACGTCCTGACTTTC. Protein product: CAWRVTGTNVLTF. The full variable domain, rest sourced from reference TRBV30 and TRBJ2-6, is SQTIHQWPATLVQPVGSPLSLECTVEGTSNPNLYWYRQAAGRGLQLLFYSVGIGQISSEVPQNLSASRPQDRQFILSSKKLLLSDSGFYLCAWRVTGTNVLTFGAGSRLTVL.

This clone has a handful of counts. One end of the junction varies from germline; a read error may be responsible. The V gene is TRBV7-7, the J gene TRBJ2-1, with 10 bases matching TRBD2. Germline V gene lookup returns CDR1 SSHAT and CDR2 FNYEAQ (reference sequence). This CDR3 comprises 15 residues. The CDR3 loop reads CASSLGTSAYNEQFF. In DNA form, the CDR3 reads TGTGCTAGCAGCTTAGGGACTAGCGCCTACAATGAGCAGTTCTTC.

V usage is TRBV27 and J usage is TRBJ1-1; D may be TRBD1 (6 bases). V was trimmed by 3 bases and J by 5 bases, leaving 13 bases between them. The CDR3 consists of 14 residues. CDR1 and CDR2 from the germline V gene are MNHEY and SMNVEV (reference sequence). The DNA of the CDR3 is TGTGCCAGCAGTTTTGGTGGCAGGGGTACTGAAGCTTTCTTT. Its protein product is CASSFGGRGTEAFF.

The chain uses TRBV5-1 and TRBJ2-1; 9 bases agree with TRBD2. Trimming took 4 bases from V and 9 from J; bases not matched to a gene: 5. CDR1 is SGHRS and CDR2 is YFSETQ in the germline V gene. This CDR3 is built from 13 residues. The CDR3 reads CASSRTSEAEQFF. The CDR3 DNA reads as TGCGCCAGCAGCCGGACTAGCGAGGCTGAGCAGTTCTTC.

The chain uses TRBV9 and TRBJ2-3; TRBD1 is a possible D gene (5 bases). The CDR3 loop spans 14 amino acids. CDR1 and CDR2 (germline): SGDLS, YYNGEE. Trimming shortened V by 6 bases and J by 2 bases, and 13 bases separated the two germline ends. CDR3 protein: CASTPRTSTDTQYF. For the CDR3, the DNA is TGTGCCAGCACCCCGAGGACATCCACAGATACGCAGTATTTT.

The J gene is TRBJ2-2, the V gene TRBV11-1; 7 bases map to TRBD1. V trimming: 5 bases; J trimming: 5 bases; junction bases outside the gene matches: 8. Germline CDR1 and CDR2: SGHAT and FQDESV (reference sequence). There are 15 residues in the CDR3. CDR3 sequence: CASSLGQDKTGELFF. Here the CDR3 DNA reads TGTGCCAGCAGCCTCGGACAGGATAAAACCGGGGAGCTGTTTTTT.

On this clone itself: This specimen includes other DNA sequences encoding the same CDR3. The V and J genes are TRBV7-2 and TRBJ1-6; 8 bases line up with TRBD1. CDR1 is SGHTA, CDR2 FQGNSA, per germline. With V trimmed by 4 bases and J by 10 bases, 12 bases remained unmatched. The CDR3 consists of 16 residues. For the CDR3, the DNA is TGTGCCAGCAGCTCCCTATCAGGGGGCTTGAACTCACCCCTCCACTTT. This codes for CASSSLSGGLNSPLHF.

The chain recombines TRBV25-1 with TRBJ2-1; 7 bases align to TRBD1. Germline values: CDR1 MGHDK, CDR2 SYGVNS. The V gene end was trimmed by 9 bases and the J gene end by 5 bases; junction bases not matched to a gene: 10. This CDR3 region has 14 residues. The CDR3 DNA is TGTGCCAGTAGAAACAGGGGTCTCGACAATGAGCAGTTCTTC. Amino acids: CASRNRGLDNEQFF.

This clone was observed a handful of times. The CDR3 reads CASSSRQGVKGTEAFF. The DNA of the CDR3 is TGTGCCAGTAGTTCTCGACAGGGGGTGAAGGGCACTGAAGCTTTCTTT. The rearrangement links TRBV19 to TRBJ1-1; the match to TRBD1 covers 9 bases. V trimming: 5 bases; J trimming: 4 bases; junction bases outside the gene matches: 11. The germline V gene has CDR1 LNHDA and CDR2 SQIVND (reference sequence). CDR3 length equals 16 residues.

V gene TRBV30 combines with J gene TRBJ1-2; TRBD1 matches 9 bases. CDR1 is GTSNPN, CDR2 SVGIG, per germline (reference sequence). The CDR3 is made up of 14 amino acids. Unmatched junction bases numbered 8, after V lost 5 bases and J lost 4 bases. The CDR3 DNA sequence: TGTGCCTGGGACCAGCTGGGACAGGGCTATGGCTACACCTTC. Protein product: CAWDQLGQGYGYTF.

V usage is TRBV9 and J usage is TRBJ2-1; 9 positions match TRBD1. Looked up from germline, CDR1 is SGDLS and CDR2 is YYNGEE. This CDR3 has 16 amino acids. V shed 1 base and J 6 bases; nucleotides not matched to a gene: 8. CDR3 region: CASSVPSGTGINEQFF. DNA of the CDR3: TGTGCCAGCAGCGTACCATCGGGGACAGGGATCAATGAGCAGTTCTTC.

This clone came up once. CDR3 nucleotide sequence: TGTGCCAGCAGCACCGAAACGGGGGGGTTGGAGACCCAGTACTTC. It encodes CASSTETGGLETQYF. This rearrangement joins TRBV11-2 to TRBJ2-5, with 8 nucleotides matching TRBD2. The CDR3 extends over 15 amino acids. In germline, CDR1 is SGHAT, CDR2 FQNNGV. With V trimmed by 5 bases and J by 5 bases, 10 bases remained unmatched.

The chain is built from TRBV2 and TRBJ1-2, with D hard to call. Germline V gene lookup returns CDR1 SNHLY and CDR2 FYNNEI. V lost 8 bases and J 3 bases, leaving 7 bases between the germline ends. This CDR3 has 11 residues. CDR3 DNA sequence: TGTGCCAGCGGTGGGCACTATGGCTACACCTTC. It encodes CASGGHYGYTF. Complete variable domain (other parts from reference TRBV2 and TRBJ1-2): EPEVTQTPSHQVTQMGQEVILRCVPISNHLYFYWYRQILGQKVEFLVSFYNNEISEKSEIFDDQFSVERPDGSNFTLKIRSTKLEDSAMYFCASGGHYGYTFGSGTRLTVV.

The V gene is TRBV19, the J gene TRBJ2-1, with 10 nucleotides matching TRBD2. There are 12 residues in the CDR3. Germline V lookup: CDR1 LNHDA, CDR2 SQIVND (reference sequence). The junction had 2 bases not matched to a gene; V was cut back by 7 bases and J by 8 bases. In nucleotides, the CDR3 is TGTGCCAGTACTAGCGGGGGACATGAGCAGTTCTTC. The encoded protein is CASTSGGHEQFF.

The chain joins TRBV6-5 to TRBJ2-7; 10 positions match TRBD1. Trimming at V came to 5 bases and at J to 2 bases, leaving 6 bases not matched to a gene. The CDR3 sequence is 15 residues long. The germline V gene encodes CDR1 MNHEY and CDR2 SVGAGI. Here the CDR3 reads CASSRRTGGPYEQYF. The CDR3 DNA reads TGTGCCAGCAGTCGTCGGACAGGGGGACCCTACGAGCAGTACTTC.

V and J are TRBV6-5 and TRBJ2-1, with 8 bases fitting TRBD2. V trimming: 3 bases; J trimming: 11 bases; junction bases outside the gene matches: 12. Germline V gives CDR1 MNHEY, CDR2 SVGAGI. This CDR3 is built from 15 residues. In DNA, the CDR3 is TGTGCCAGCAGTTATTTCGGGACTAGGCTGGCTAAGCAGTTCTTC. The encoded protein is CASSYFGTRLAKQFF.

V is TRBV5-4 and J is TRBJ2-1, with D perhaps TRBD2 (6 bases). V lost 2 bases, J lost 4 bases, and 13 bases lay in between. The V gene's germline CDR1 is SGHNT and CDR2 YYREEE (reference sequence). The CDR3 totals 15 residues. Here the CDR3 DNA reads TGTGCCAGCAGCTTTGGCGGGGAAATATACAATGAGCAGTTCTTC. Its translation: CASSFGGEIYNEQFF. The full variable domain, rest sourced from reference TRBV5-4 and TRBJ2-1, is ETGVTQSPTHLIKTRGQQVTLRCSSQSGHNTVSWYQQALGQGPQFIFQYYREEENGRGNFPPRFSGLQFPNYSSELNVNALELDDSALYLCASSFGGEIYNEQFFGPGTRLTVL.

The J gene is TRBJ1-1, the V gene TRBV18, with 7 bases that match TRBD1. V dropped 4 bases and J dropped 4; count of bases not matched to a gene: 3. The length of the CDR3 is 13 residues. The V gene's germline CDR1 is KGHSH and CDR2 LQKENI. The CDR3 nucleotides read TGTGCCAGCTCACTTACAGGGGTCACTGAAGCTTTCTTT. Its translation is CASSLTGVTEAFF.

The chain couples TRBV7-2 to TRBJ1-6; 9 bases are a match to TRBD1. The CDR3 extends over 18 amino acids. CDR1 is SGHTA, CDR2 FQGNSA, per germline. Trimming removed 3 bases from V and 6 bases from J; junction bases left unmatched: 12. The CDR3 DNA follows: TGTGCCAGCAGCTTGGACAGGGGAAAAGCAAGCACTAATTCACCCCTCCACTTT. As protein: CASSLDRGKASTNSPLHF. Full variable domain (outside the CDR3, taken from reference TRBV7-2 and TRBJ1-6): GAGVSQSPSNKVTEKGKDVELRCDPISGHTALYWYRQSLGQGLEFLIYFQGNSAPDKSGLPSDRFSAERTGGSVSTLTIQRTQQEDSAVYLCASSLDRGKASTNSPLHFGNGTRLTVT.

The rearrangement uses TRBV19 and TRBJ1-2; D is perhaps TRBD1 (5 bases). The CDR3 extends over 13 amino acids. From germline, CDR1 is LNHDA and CDR2 SQIVND (reference sequence). With 5 bases removed from V and 4 bases from J, the gap between germline ends came to 11 bases. CDR3 coding DNA: TGTGCCAGTAGTCCCCGACAGACCTATGGCTACACCTTC. Amino acids: CASSPRQTYGYTF.

This chain joins TRBV7-9 and TRBJ2-3; D may be TRBD2 (5 bases). The V end was cut by 2 bases, the J end by 2 bases, with 14 bases between. This CDR3 comprises 16 residues. Germline lookup yields CDR1 SEHNR and CDR2 FQNEAQ (reference sequence). The CDR3 coding sequence is TGTGCCAGCAGCTTAACCGGACTTGCCCTCACAGATACGCAGTATTTT. It encodes CASSLTGLALTDTQYF.

J is TRBJ1-5 and V is TRBV2; tentative D call: TRBD1 (6 bases). The CDR3 contains 15 residues. Germline V gene lookup returns CDR1 SNHLY and CDR2 FYNNEI. Trimming took 6 bases from V and 2 from J, leaving 14 bases between them. CDR3 sequence: CASSQGSRGNQPQHF. The CDR3, as DNA: TGTGCCAGCAGCCAGGGGTCAAGGGGCAATCAGCCCCAGCATTTT.

The gene calls are TRBV29-1 and TRBJ2-7; a weak D match, TRBD1 (6 bases). The germline gives CDR1 SQVTM, CDR2 ANQGSEA. V shed 3 bases and J shed 5 bases, with 8 bases lying between them. The CDR3 totals 11 residues. In nucleotides, the CDR3 is TGCAGCGTTGACAGGGGTAACGAGCAGTACTTC. This encodes CSVDRGNEQYF.

The genes are TRBV9 and TRBJ2-2, with D uncertain. Deletions cut 3 bases from V and 3 bases from J, with 18 bases between. The CDR3 totals 17 residues. Per germline, CDR1 SGDLS and CDR2 YYNGEE. CDR3 nucleotide sequence: TGTGCCAGCAGCGGTACCCTGGTGGGCATGGACACCGGGGAGCTGTTTTTT. Translating gives CASSGTLVGMDTGELFF.